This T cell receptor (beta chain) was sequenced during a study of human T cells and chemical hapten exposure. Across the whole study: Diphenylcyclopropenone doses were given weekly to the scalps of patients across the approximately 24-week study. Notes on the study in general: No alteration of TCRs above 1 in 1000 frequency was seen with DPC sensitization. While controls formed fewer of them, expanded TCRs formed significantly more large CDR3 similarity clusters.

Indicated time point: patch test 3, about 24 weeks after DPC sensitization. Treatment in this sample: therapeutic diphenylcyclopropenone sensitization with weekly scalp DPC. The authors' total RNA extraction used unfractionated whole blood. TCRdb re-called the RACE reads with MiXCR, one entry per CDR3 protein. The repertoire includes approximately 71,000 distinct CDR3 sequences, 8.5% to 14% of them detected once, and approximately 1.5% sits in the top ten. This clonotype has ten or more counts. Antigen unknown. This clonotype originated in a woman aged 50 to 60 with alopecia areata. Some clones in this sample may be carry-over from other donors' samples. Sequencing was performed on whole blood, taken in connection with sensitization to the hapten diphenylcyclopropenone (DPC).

The CDR3 is CASSHLRVSTEAFF. The CDR3 DNA reads TGCGCCAGCAGCCATCTACGGGTTTCAACTGAAGCTTTCTTT. This sequence joins TRBV5-1 and TRBJ1-1; D not certain. The length of the CDR3 is 14 residues. Germline CDR1 reads SGHRS; CDR2 reads YFSETQ. V was pared by 4 bases and J by 5 bases, with 15 bases between.